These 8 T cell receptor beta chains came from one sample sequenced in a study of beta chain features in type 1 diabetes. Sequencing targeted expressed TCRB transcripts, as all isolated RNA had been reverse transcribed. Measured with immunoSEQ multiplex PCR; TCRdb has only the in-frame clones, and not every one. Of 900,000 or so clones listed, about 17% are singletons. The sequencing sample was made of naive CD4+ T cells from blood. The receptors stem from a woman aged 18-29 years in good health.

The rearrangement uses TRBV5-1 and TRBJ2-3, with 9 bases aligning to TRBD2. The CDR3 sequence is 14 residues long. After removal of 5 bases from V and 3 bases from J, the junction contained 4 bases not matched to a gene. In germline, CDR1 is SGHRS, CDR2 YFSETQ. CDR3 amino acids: CASRPTSGTDTQYF. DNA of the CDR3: TGCGCCAGCAGACCGACTAGCGGAACAGATACGCAGTATTTT.

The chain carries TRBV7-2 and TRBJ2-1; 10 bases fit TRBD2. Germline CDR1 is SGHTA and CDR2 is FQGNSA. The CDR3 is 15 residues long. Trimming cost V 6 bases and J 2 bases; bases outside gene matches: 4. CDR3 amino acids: CASSTTSGTYNEQFF. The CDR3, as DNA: TGTGCCAGCAGTACCACTAGCGGGACCTACAATGAGCAGTTCTTC.

Here the CDR3 DNA reads TGCGCCAGCAGCCCCGCGGGGACAGGGACTTGGTATGGCTACACCTTC. Protein: CASSPAGTGTWYGYTF. The gene calls are TRBV5-1 and TRBJ1-2; 9 bases are a match to TRBD1. Germline trimming cut 4 bases from V and 5 bases from J; bases unmatched to any gene: 12. The CDR3 has 16 amino acids. The germline CDR1 and CDR2 sequences are SGHRS and YFSETQ.

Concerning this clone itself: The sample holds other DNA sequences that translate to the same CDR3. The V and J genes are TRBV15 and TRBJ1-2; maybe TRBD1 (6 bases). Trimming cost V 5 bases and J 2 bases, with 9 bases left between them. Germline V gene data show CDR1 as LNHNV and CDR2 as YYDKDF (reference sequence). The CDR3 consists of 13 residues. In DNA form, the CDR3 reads TGTGCCACCAGCCGGGACACAAACTATGGCTACACCTTC. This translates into CATSRDTNYGYTF.

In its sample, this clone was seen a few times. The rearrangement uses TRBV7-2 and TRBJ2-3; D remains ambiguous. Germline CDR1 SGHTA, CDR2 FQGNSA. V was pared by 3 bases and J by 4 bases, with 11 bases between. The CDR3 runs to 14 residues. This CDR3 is CASSFKVLADTQYF. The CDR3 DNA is TGTGCCAGCAGCTTCAAAGTTCTAGCAGATACGCAGTATTTT.

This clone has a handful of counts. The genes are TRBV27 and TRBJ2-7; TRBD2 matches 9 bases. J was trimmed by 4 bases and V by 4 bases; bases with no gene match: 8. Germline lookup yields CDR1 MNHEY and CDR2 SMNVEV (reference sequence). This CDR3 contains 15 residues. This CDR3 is CASSSRASGVYEQYF. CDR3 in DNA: TGTGCCAGCAGTTCCCGGGCTAGCGGGGTGTACGAGCAGTACTTC.

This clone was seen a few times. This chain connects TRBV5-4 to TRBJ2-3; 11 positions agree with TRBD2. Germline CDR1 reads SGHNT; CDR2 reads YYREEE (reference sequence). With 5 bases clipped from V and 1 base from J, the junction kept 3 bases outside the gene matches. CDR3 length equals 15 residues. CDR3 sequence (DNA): TGTGCCAGCAGAACGACTAGCGGGGGCACAGATACGCAGTATTTT. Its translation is CASRTTSGGTDTQYF.

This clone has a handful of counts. CDR3 in amino acids: CASAASVEETQYF. The CDR3 DNA reads TGCGCCAGCGCTGCCAGCGTCGAGGAGACCCAGTACTTC. The V call is TRBV5-1, the J call TRBJ2-5; D is unresolved. The germline V gene encodes CDR1 SGHRS and CDR2 YFSETQ. CDR3 size: 13 residues. V dropped 7 bases and J dropped 5 bases, with 15 bases sitting between them.